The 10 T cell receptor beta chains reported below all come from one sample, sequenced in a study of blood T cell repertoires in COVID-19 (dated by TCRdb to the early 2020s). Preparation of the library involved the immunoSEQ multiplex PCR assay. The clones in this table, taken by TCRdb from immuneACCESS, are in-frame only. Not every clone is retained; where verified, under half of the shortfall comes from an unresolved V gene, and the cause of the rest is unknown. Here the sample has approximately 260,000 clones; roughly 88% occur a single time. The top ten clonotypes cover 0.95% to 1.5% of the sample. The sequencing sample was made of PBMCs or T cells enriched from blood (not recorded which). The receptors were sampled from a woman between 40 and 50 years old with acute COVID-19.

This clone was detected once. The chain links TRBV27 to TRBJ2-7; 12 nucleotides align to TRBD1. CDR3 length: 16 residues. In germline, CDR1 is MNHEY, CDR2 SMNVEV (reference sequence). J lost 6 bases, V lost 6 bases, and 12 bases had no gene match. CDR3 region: CASSRDRGQAGPEQYF. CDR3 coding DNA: TGTGCCAGCAGCCGGGACAGGGGGCAGGCGGGACCCGAGCAGTACTTC.

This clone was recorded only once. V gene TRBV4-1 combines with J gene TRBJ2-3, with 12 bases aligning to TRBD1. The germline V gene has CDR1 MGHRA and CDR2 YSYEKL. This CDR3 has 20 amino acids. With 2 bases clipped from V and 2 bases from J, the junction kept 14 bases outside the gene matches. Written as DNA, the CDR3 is TGCGCCAGCAGCCAACACGGGCCGGGACAGGGGGCTGGGAACACAGATACGCAGTATTTT. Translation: CASSQHGPGQGAGNTDTQYF.

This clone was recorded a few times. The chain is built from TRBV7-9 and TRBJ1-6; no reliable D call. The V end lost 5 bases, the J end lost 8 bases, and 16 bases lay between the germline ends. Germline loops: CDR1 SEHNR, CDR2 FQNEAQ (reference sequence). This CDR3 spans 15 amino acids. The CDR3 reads CASSAGAGKDSPLHF. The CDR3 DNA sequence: TGTGCCAGCAGCGCCGGAGCGGGGAAGGATTCACCCCTCCACTTT.

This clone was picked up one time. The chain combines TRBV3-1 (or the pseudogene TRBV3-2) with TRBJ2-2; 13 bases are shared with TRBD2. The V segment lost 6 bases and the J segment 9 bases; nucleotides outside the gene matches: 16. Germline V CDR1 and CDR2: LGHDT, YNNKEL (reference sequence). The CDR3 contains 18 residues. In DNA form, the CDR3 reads TGTGCCAGCAGGAGATCGGGACTAGCGGGGTTGGTCCGTCGGGAGCTGTTTTTT. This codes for CASRRSGLAGLVRRELFF.

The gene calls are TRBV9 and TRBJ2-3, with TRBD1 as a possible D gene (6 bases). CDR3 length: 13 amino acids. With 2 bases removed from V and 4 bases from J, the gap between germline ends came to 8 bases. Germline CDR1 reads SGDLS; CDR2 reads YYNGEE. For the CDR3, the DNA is TGTGCCAGCAGCGTCACAGGGTCAGATACGCAGTATTTT. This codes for CASSVTGSDTQYF.

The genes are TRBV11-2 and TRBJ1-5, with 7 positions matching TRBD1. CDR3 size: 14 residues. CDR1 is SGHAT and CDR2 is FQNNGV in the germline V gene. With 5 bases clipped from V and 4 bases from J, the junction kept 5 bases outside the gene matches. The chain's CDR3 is CASSIGTANQPQHF. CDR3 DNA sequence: TGTGCCAGCAGCATTGGGACAGCGAATCAGCCCCAGCATTTT.

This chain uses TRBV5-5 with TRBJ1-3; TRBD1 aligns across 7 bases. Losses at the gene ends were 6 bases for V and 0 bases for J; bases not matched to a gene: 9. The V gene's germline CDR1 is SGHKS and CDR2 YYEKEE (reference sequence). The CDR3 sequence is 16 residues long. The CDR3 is CASTRGVVSSGNTIYF. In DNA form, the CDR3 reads TGTGCCAGCACCAGGGGGGTTGTGAGCTCTGGAAACACCATATATTTT. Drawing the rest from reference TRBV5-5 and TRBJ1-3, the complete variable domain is DAGVTQSPTHLIKTRGQQVTLRCSPISGHKSVSWYQQVLGQGPQFIFQYYEKEERGRGNFPDRFSARQFPNYSSELNVNALLLGDSALYLCASTRGVVSSGNTIYFGEGSWLTVV.

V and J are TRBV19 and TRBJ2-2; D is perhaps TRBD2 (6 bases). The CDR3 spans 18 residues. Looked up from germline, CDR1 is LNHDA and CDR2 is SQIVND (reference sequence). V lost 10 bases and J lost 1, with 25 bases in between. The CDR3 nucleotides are TGTGCCACCACCCGGGTACGGGACTCCTTCCTGAACACCGGGGAGCTGTTTTTT. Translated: CATTRVRDSFLNTGELFF.

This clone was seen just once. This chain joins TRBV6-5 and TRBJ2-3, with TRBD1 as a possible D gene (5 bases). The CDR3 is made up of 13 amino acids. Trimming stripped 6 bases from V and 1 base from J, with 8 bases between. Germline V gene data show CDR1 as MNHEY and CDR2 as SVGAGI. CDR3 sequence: CASSKQGTDTQYF. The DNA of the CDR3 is TGTGCCAGCAGCAAACAGGGCACAGATACGCAGTATTTT.

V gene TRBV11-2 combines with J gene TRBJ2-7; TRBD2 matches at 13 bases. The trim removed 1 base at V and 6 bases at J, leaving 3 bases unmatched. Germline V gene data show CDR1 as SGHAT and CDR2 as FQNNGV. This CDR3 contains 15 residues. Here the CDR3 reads CASSLGTSGSGEQYV. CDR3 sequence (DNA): TGTGCCAGCAGCTTAGGGACTAGCGGGAGTGGCGAGCAGTACGTC.